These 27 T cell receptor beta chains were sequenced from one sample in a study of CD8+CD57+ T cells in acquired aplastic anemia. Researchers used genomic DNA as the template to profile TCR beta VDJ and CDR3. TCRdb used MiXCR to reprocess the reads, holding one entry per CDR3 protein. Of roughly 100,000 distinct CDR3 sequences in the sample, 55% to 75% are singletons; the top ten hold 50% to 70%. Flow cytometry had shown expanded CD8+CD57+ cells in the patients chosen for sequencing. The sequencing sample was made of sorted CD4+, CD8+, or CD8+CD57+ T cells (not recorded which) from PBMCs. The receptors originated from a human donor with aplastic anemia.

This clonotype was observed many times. CDR3 loop: CASSLAGRDYEAFF. The CDR3 bases are TGCGCCAGCAGCTTGGCGGGCAGGGACTACGAAGCTTTCTTT. The gene calls are TRBV5-1 and TRBJ1-1; possible D gene TRBD1, 5 bases. Trimming took 0 bases from V and 8 from J, leaving 14 bases between them. Germline CDR1 is SGHRS and CDR2 is YFSETQ. The CDR3 consists of 14 residues.

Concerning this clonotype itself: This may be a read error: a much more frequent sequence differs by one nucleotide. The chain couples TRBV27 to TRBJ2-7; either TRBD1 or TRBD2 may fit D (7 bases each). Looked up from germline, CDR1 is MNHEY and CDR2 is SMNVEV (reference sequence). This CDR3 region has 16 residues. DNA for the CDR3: TGTGCCAGCAGTTTGAGCTGGGTGGGAGGGGGCCACGAGCGGTACTTC. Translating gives CASSLSWVGGGHERYF.

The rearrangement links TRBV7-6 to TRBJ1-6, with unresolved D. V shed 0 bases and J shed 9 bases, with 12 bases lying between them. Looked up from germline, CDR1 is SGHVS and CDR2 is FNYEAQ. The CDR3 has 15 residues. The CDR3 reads CASSLAAAHSSPLHF. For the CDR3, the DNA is TGTGCCAGCAGCTTAGCGGCCGCACATAGTTCACCCCTCCACTTT.

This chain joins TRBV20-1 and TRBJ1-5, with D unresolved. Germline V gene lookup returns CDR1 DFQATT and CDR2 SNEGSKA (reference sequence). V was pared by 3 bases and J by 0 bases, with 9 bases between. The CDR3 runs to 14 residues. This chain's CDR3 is CSARAEDSNQPQHF. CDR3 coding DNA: TGCAGTGCTAGGGCTGAGGATAGCAATCAGCCCCAGCATTTT.

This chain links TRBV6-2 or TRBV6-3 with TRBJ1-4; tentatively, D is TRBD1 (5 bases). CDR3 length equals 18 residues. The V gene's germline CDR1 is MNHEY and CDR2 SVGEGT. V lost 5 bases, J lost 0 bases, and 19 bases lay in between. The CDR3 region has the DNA TGTGCCAGCAGTCCCGGGACCGCGGCACTTGCAACTAATGAAAAACTGTTTTTT. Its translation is CASSPGTAALATNEKLFF.

In DNA, the CDR3 is TGTGCCACCGGGGCAGGCGTAATCGGGGAGCTGTTTTTT. Residues: CATGAGVIGELFF. The chain uses TRBV7-9 and TRBJ2-2, with D possibly called TRBD1 or TRBD2 (5 bases each). Germline CDR1 and CDR2: SEHNR and FQNEAQ (reference sequence). The CDR3 has 13 amino acids. Trimming stripped 10 bases from V and 7 bases from J, with 16 bases between.

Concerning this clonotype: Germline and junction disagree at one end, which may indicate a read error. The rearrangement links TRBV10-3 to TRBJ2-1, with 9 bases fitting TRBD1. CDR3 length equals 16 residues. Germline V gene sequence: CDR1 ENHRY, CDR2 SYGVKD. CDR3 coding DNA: TGCGCCATCAGTCCACAAGGGACAGGGAACTACAATGAGCAGTTCTTC. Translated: CAISPQGTGNYNEQFF.

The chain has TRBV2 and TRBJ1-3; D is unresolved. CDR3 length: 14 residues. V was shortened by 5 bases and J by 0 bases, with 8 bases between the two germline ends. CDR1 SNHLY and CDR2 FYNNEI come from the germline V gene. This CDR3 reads CASSNTLSGNTIYF. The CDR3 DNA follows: TGTGCCAGCAGTAACACGCTCTCTGGAAACACCATATATTTT.

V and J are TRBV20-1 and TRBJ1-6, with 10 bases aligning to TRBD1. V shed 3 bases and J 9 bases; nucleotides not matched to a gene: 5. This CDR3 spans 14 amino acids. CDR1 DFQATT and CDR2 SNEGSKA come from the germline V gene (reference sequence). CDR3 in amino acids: CSASSRTGGSPLHF. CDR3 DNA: TGCAGTGCTAGTAGTCGGACAGGGGGTTCACCCCTCCACTTT.

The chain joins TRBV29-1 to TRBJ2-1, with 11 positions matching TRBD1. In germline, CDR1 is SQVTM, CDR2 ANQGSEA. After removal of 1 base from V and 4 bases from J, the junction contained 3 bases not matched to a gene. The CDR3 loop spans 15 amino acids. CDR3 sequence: CSVEGGQGAYNEQFF. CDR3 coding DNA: TGCAGCGTTGAAGGTGGACAGGGGGCATACAATGAGCAGTTCTTC.

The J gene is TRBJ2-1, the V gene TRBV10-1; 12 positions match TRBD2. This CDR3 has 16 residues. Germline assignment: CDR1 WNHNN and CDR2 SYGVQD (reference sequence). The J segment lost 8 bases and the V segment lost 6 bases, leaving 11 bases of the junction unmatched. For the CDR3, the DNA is TGCGCCAGCAGGCCGGGGCTAGCGGGGGGGCCCGATGAGCAGTTCTTC. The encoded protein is CASRPGLAGGPDEQFF.

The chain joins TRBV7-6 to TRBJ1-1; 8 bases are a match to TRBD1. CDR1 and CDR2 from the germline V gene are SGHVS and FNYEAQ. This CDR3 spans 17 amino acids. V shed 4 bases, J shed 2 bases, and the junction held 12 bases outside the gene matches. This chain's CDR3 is CASSSEPTGEINTEAFF. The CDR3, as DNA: TGTGCCAGCAGCTCTGAACCGACAGGGGAAATAAACACTGAAGCTTTCTTT.

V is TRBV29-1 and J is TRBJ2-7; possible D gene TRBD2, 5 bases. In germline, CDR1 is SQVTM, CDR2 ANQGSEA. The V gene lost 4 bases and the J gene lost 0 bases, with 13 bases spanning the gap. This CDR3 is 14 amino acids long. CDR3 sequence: CSVGEAALSYEQYF. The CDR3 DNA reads TGCAGCGTTGGTGAAGCGGCCCTCTCCTACGAGCAGTACTTC.

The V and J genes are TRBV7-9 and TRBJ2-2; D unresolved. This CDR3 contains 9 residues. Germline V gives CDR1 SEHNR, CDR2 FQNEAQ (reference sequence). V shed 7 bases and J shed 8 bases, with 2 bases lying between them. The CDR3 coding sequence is TGTGCCAGCATTGGGGAGCTGTTTTTT. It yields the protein CASIGELFF.

The CDR3 sequence is CASSPGAEQYF. CDR3 sequence (DNA): TGTGCCAGCAGCCCAGGTGCCGAGCAGTACTTC. The chain combines TRBV5-5 with TRBJ2-7; D call uncertain. The germline V gene encodes CDR1 SGHKS and CDR2 YYEKEE (reference sequence). This CDR3 has 11 residues. V lost 4 bases, J lost 6 bases, and 8 bases lay in between.

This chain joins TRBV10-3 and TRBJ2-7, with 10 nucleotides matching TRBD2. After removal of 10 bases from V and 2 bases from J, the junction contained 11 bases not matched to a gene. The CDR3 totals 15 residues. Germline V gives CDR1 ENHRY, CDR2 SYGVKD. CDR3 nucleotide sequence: TGTGCCAGCAGCGAACCCCTAGCGGGGGCCTACGAGCAGTACTTC. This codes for CASSEPLAGAYEQYF.

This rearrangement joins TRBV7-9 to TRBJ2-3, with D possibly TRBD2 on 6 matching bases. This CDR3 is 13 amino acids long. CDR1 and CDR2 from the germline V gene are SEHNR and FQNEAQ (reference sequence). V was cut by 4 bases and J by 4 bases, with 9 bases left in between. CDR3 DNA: TGTGCCAGCAGCTCGGGGAGGCCAGATACGCAGTATTTT. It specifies CASSSGRPDTQYF.

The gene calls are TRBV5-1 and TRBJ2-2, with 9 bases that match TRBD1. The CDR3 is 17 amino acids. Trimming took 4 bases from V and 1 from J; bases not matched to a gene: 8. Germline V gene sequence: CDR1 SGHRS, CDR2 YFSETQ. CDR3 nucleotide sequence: TGCGCCAGCAGCCCGCTACCGGGACAGGGGAACACCGGGGAGCTGTTTTTT. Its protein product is CASSPLPGQGNTGELFF.

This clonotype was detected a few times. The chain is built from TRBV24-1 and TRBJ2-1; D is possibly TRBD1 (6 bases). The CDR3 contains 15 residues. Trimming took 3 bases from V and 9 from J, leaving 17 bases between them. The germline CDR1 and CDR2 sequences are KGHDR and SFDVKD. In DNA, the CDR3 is TGTGCCACCAGTGATGTGGCAGGGGTAAAATCTGAGCAGTTCTTC. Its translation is CATSDVAGVKSEQFF.

CDR3 region: CASSEYVGQATEQFF. For the CDR3, the DNA is TGCGCCAGCAGTGAGTATGTAGGACAGGCTACGGAGCAGTTCTTC. The chain joins TRBV10-1 to TRBJ2-1; 7 positions match TRBD1. This CDR3 has 15 amino acids. The V and J ends lost 1 base and 10 bases, in that order; junction bases with no gene match: 10. The germline V gene has CDR1 WNHNN and CDR2 SYGVQD (reference sequence).

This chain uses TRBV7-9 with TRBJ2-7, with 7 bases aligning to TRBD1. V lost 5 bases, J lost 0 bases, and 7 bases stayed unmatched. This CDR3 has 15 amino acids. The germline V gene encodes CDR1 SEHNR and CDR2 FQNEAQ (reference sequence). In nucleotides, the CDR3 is TGTGCCAGCAGCCGCGACAGGGCTAGCTCCTACGAGCAGTACTTC. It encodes CASSRDRASSYEQYF.

The CDR3 coding sequence is TGTGCCAGCAGTGGGACTAGCGCTAGCACAGATACGCAGTATTTT. It specifies CASSGTSASTDTQYF. This sequence joins TRBV2 and TRBJ2-3, with TRBD2 matching 9 bases. The V and J ends lost 4 bases and 0 bases, in that order; junction bases with no gene match: 2. The CDR3 loop spans 15 amino acids. Germline CDR1 SNHLY, CDR2 FYNNEI.

For the CDR3, the DNA is TGTGCCAGCAGCCGGACTGGCGGGAAGGACGAGCAGTACTTC. Translating it yields CASSRTGGKDEQYF. V gene TRBV2 combines with J gene TRBJ2-7; weak D call: TRBD2 (6 bases). Trimming cost V 6 bases and J 5 bases, with 17 bases left between them. Germline V gives CDR1 SNHLY, CDR2 FYNNEI. There are 14 residues in the CDR3.

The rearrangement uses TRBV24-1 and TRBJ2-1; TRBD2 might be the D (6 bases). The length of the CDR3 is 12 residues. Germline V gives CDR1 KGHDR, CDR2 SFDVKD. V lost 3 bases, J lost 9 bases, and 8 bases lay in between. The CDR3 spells CATSDLGSEQFF. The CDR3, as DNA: TGTGCCACCAGTGATCTCGGGAGTGAGCAGTTCTTC.

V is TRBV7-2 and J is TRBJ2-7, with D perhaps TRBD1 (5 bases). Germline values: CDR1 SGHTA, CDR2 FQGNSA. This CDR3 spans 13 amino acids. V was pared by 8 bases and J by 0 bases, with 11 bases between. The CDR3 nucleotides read TGTGCCAGCTCCCAGGGAAGCTCCTACGAGCAGTACTTC. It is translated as CASSQGSSYEQYF.

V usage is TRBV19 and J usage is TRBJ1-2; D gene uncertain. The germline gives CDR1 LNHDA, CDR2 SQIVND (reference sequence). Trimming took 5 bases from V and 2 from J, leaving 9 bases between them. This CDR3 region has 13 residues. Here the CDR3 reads CASSASQNYGYTF. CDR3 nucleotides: TGTGCCAGTAGTGCTTCCCAGAACTATGGCTACACCTTC.

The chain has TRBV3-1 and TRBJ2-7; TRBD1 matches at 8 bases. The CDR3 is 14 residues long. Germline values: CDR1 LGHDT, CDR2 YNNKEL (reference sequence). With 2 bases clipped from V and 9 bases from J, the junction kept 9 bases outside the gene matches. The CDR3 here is CASSQPGQGVVQYF. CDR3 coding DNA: TGTGCCAGCAGCCAACCCGGACAGGGTGTTGTGCAGTACTTC.